This T cell receptor (beta chain) was sequenced for a study of T cell changes during pregnancy in multiple sclerosis. TCRdb keeps only in-frame clones here, not all; method: immunoSEQ multiplex PCR. The profile shows some 51,000 clones, roughly 94% of them singletons. The source was CD4+ T cells from peripheral blood mononuclear cells, collected in the second trimester of pregnancy. This TCR derives from a female donor with multiple sclerosis, enrolled in a pregnancy study.

The chain's CDR3 is CASSSGLAYSSYNEQFF. The CDR3 region has the DNA TGTGCCAGTAGTTCCGGACTAGCGTACAGCTCCTACAATGAGCAGTTCTTC. The V and J genes are TRBV19 and TRBJ2-1, with 9 bases that match TRBD2. The junction had 8 bases not matched to a gene; V was cut back by 5 bases and J by 0 bases. The CDR3 runs 17 residues. Germline V gene lookup returns CDR1 LNHDA and CDR2 SQIVND (reference sequence).